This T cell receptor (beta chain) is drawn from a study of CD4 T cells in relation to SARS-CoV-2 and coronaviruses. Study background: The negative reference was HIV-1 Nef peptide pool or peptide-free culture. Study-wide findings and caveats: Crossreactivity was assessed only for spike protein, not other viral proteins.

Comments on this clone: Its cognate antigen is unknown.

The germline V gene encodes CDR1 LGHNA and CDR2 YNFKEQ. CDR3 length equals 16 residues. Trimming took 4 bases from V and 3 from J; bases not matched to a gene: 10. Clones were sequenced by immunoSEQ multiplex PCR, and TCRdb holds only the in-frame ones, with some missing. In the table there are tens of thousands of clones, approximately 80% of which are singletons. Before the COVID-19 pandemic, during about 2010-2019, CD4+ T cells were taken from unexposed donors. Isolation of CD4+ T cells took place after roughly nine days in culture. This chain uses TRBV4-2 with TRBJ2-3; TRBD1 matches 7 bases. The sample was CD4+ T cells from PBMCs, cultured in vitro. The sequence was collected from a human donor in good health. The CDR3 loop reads CASSPRQGMATDTQYF. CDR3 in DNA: TGTGCCAGCAGCCCCAGACAGGGTATGGCGACAGATACGCAGTATTTT.